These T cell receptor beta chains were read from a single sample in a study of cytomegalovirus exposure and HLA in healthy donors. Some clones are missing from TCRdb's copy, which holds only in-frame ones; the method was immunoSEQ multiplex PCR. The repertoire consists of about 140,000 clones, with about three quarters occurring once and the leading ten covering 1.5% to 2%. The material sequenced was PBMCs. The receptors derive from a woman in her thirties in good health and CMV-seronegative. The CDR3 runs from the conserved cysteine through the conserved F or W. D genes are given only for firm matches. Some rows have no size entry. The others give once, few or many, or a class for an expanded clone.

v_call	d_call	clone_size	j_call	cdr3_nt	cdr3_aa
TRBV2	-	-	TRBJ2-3	TGTGCCAGCAAAGTTGACCTAGGGGGCACAGATACGCAGTATTTT	CASKVDLGGTDTQYF
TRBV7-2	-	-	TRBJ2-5	TGTGCCAGCAGCTTATTAGAGGGAGAGCAAGAGACCCAGTACTTC	CASSLLEGEQETQYF
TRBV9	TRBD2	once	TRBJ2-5	TGTGCCAGCAGCCCCCAGAGCGGGGGCGGAGAGACCCAGTACTTC	CASSPQSGGGETQYF
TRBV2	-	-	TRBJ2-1	TGTGCCAGCAGTCCCCTTCCCGAGGGGGACAATGAGCAGTTCTTC	CASSPLPEGDNEQFF
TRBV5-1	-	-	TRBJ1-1	TGCGCCAGCAGCTTGCAGAGCAGGGACACTGAAGCTTTCTTT	CASSLQSRDTEAFF
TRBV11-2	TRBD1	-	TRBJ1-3	TGTGCCAGCAGCCCTGGGACAGGTGCTGGAAACACCATATATTTT	CASSPGTGAGNTIYF
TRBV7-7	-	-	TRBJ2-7	TGTGCTAGCAGCTTAACATTTGATCGCGAGCAGTACTTC	CASSLTFDREQYF
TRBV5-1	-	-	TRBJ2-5	TGCGCCAGCAGAGAAGGGGCTTCAGAGACCCAGTACTTC	CASREGASETQYF
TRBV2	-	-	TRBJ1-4	TGTGCCAGCAGTGATGCTGGGGGCATAGAAAAACTGTTTTTT	CASSDAGGIEKLFF
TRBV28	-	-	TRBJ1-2	TGTGCCAGCAGTTTAAGCGGCTATGGCTACACCTTC	CASSLSGYGYTF